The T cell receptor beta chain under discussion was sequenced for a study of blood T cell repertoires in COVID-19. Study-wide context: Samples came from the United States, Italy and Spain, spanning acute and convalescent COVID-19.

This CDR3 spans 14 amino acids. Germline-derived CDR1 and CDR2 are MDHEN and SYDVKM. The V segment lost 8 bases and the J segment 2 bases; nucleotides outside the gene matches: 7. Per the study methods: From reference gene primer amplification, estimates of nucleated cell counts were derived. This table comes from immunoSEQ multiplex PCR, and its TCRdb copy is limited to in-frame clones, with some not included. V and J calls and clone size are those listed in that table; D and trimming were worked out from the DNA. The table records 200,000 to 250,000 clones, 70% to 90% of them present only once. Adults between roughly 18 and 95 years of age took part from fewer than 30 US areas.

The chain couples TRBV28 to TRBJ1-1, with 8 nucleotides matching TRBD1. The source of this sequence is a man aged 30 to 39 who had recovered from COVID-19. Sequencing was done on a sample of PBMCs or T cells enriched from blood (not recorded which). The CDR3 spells CASQNGQGNTEAFF. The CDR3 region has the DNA TGTGCCAGCCAAAATGGACAGGGAAACACTGAAGCTTTCTTT.